Listed here are 32 T cell receptor beta chains from one sample, sequenced in a study of cytomegalovirus exposure and HLA in healthy donors. PCR involved 60 Vbeta and 13 Jbeta primers. Generated by immunoSEQ multiplex PCR, the TCRdb table keeps only in-frame clones and is missing some. The table shows 85,000 to 90,000 clones, with under 85% occurring only once. Sequencing used PBMCs. These TCRs come from a man younger than 40 in good health and CMV-seronegative.

The V gene is TRBV4-2, the J gene TRBJ1-4; 10 nucleotides align to TRBD1. CDR3 size: 16 residues. V shed 4 bases and J 4 bases; nucleotides not matched to a gene: 6. In germline, CDR1 is LGHNA, CDR2 YNFKEQ. The CDR3 reads CASSRTGTGDNEKLFF. Here the CDR3 DNA reads TGTGCCAGCAGCCGTACCGGGACAGGGGATAATGAAAAACTGTTTTTT.

The chain uses TRBV18 and TRBJ1-1; unclear D gene. This CDR3 is built from 14 residues. Deletions cut 0 bases from V and 2 bases from J, with 7 bases between. Germline loops: CDR1 KGHSH, CDR2 LQKENI. The CDR3 DNA reads TGTGCCAGCTCACCACCATACGGTAACACTGAAGCTTTCTTT. Protein: CASSPPYGNTEAFF.

The chain couples TRBV28 to TRBJ2-5; TRBD1 matches 9 bases. The length of the CDR3 is 13 residues. Germline loops: CDR1 MDHEN, CDR2 SYDVKM. The V segment lost 6 bases and the J segment 5 bases; nucleotides outside the gene matches: 4. In DNA, the CDR3 is TGTGCCAGCAGGGGACAGGGTGTGGAGACCCAGTACTTC. Protein sequence: CASRGQGVETQYF. Together with reference TRBV28 and TRBJ2-5, the CDR3 gives the full variable domain: DVKVTQSSRYLVKRTGEKVFLECVQDMDHENMFWYRQDPGLGLRLIYFSYDVKMKEKGDIPEGYSVSREKKERFSLILESASTNQTSMYLCASRGQGVETQYFGPGTRLLVL.

This clone was picked up one time. This chain uses TRBV2 with TRBJ1-1; TRBD1 is a possible D gene (6 bases). This CDR3 has 16 amino acids. Between the trimmed V and J ends, which lost 6 bases and 3 bases, there was a span of 20 bases. Germline CDR1 is SNHLY and CDR2 is FYNNEI. The CDR3 region is CASRLPSGRGDTEAFF. The CDR3 DNA follows: TGTGCCAGCAGACTACCCTCAGGGAGGGGGGACACTGAAGCTTTCTTT.

The V call is TRBV27, the J call TRBJ2-5; TRBD1 matches 8 bases. The CDR3 covers 13 residues. Losses at the gene ends were 6 bases for V and 4 bases for J; bases not matched to a gene: 4. Germline loops: CDR1 MNHEY, CDR2 SMNVEV (reference sequence). Here the CDR3 DNA reads TGTGCCAGCAGGATGACAGGGGTAGAGACCCAGTACTTC. This gives the protein CASRMTGVETQYF.

The chain combines TRBV2 with TRBJ2-7, with 10 nucleotides matching TRBD1. Trimming removed 2 bases from V and 6 bases from J; junction bases left unmatched: 1. Germline V gene data show CDR1 as SNHLY and CDR2 as FYNNEI. The CDR3 spans 13 residues. The CDR3: CASSERTGGEQYF. CDR3 DNA sequence: TGTGCCAGCAGTGAAAGGACAGGGGGCGAGCAGTACTTC.

This chain connects TRBV7-9 to TRBJ1-6, with 8 nucleotides matching TRBD1. V shed 5 bases, J shed 5 bases, and the junction held 5 bases outside the gene matches. The CDR3 covers 15 residues. Germline V gene data show CDR1 as SEHNR and CDR2 as FQNEAQ (reference sequence). The CDR3 DNA is TGTGCCAGCAGCCCCCCGGGACAGGATAATTCACCCCTCCACTTT. This translates into CASSPPGQDNSPLHF.

This chain connects TRBV30 to TRBJ2-7, with 7 bases identical to TRBD1. The germline V gene has CDR1 GTSNPN and CDR2 SVGIG (reference sequence). After removal of 4 bases from V and 2 bases from J, the junction contained 8 bases not matched to a gene. CDR3 length: 14 residues. CDR3 DNA sequence: TGTGCCTGGAACAGGGGAAGTGGACCCTACGAGCAGTACTTC. This codes for CAWNRGSGPYEQYF.

This clone was seen a handful of times. In DNA form, the CDR3 reads TGTGCCATCAGTGAATCCGGGACAGGAGCCCAAGAGACCCAGTACTTC. This gives the protein CAISESGTGAQETQYF. The genes are TRBV10-3 and TRBJ2-5, with 8 bases aligning to TRBD1. V gave up 3 bases and J gave up 1 base; unmatched junction bases: 7. Germline V lookup: CDR1 ENHRY, CDR2 SYGVKD. This CDR3 is 16 amino acids long.

Only a few counts were recorded for this clone. The genes are TRBV4-1 and TRBJ1-4; 7 bases line up with TRBD1. Germline CDR1 reads MGHRA; CDR2 reads YSYEKL. The CDR3 totals 16 residues. Trimming removed 0 bases from V and 6 bases from J; junction bases left unmatched: 7. CDR3 loop: CASSQDRDSRDEKLFF. The DNA of the CDR3 is TGCGCCAGCAGCCAAGATCGGGACAGTCGCGATGAAAAACTGTTTTTT.

This sequence joins TRBV27 and TRBJ1-2; 11 bases align to TRBD1. The CDR3 length is 16 residues. Germline V gene lookup returns CDR1 MNHEY and CDR2 SMNVEV (reference sequence). The ends lost 4 bases at V and 2 bases at J; junction bases unmatched: 6. CDR3 region: CASSSPGTGGNYGYTF. In nucleotides, the CDR3 is TGTGCCAGCAGTTCCCCCGGGACAGGGGGAAACTATGGCTACACCTTC.

This chain connects TRBV15 to TRBJ2-1; D perhaps matches TRBD2 (6 bases). CDR3 length: 17 amino acids. Germline CDR1 is LNHNV and CDR2 is YYDKDF (reference sequence). The V end lost 5 bases, the J end lost 4 bases, and 21 bases lay between the germline ends. CDR3 amino acids: CATSRRSGTLRYNEQFF. The CDR3 region has the DNA TGTGCCACCAGCCGCCGTTCCGGGACTCTGAGATACAATGAGCAGTTCTTC.

This clone was seen only once. The chain couples TRBV7-8 to TRBJ1-5, with 7 nucleotides matching TRBD1. Germline CDR1 reads SGHVS; CDR2 reads FQNEAQ. This CDR3 has 16 residues. Trimming at V came to 2 bases and at J to 6 bases, leaving 10 bases not matched to a gene. CDR3 sequence: CASSLIGTGAAQPQHF. The CDR3 DNA reads TGTGCCAGCAGCTTAATAGGAACAGGGGCAGCTCAGCCCCAGCATTTT.

This chain connects TRBV11-2 to TRBJ2-5, with D possibly TRBD2 on 6 matching bases. This CDR3 spans 14 amino acids. CDR1 and CDR2 (germline): SGHAT, FQNNGV. Trimming shortened V by 8 bases and J by 5 bases, and 18 bases separated the two germline ends. CDR3 coding DNA: TGTGCCAGCTCGCGGGATCCCGTATCGGAGACCCAGTACTTC. It encodes CASSRDPVSETQYF.

The J gene is TRBJ1-1, the V gene TRBV2; D uncertain. The V gene's germline CDR1 is SNHLY and CDR2 FYNNEI. V lost 4 bases to trimming and J lost 6 bases, with 15 bases between them. The CDR3 is 14 amino acids. This chain's CDR3 is CASSVVSHFSEAFF. Here the CDR3 DNA reads TGTGCCAGCAGTGTGGTCAGTCATTTCTCTGAAGCTTTCTTT.

CDR3 loop: CASTPTGDTEAFF. The CDR3 nucleotides are TGCGCCAGCACCCCGACAGGGGACACTGAAGCTTTCTTT. The chain carries TRBV5-1 and TRBJ1-1, with 8 bases that match TRBD1. Germline values: CDR1 SGHRS, CDR2 YFSETQ. The CDR3 covers 13 residues. With 6 bases clipped from V and 3 bases from J, the junction kept 4 bases outside the gene matches.

The rearrangement joins TRBV27 to TRBJ1-2; 8 nucleotides align to TRBD1. The CDR3 spans 15 residues. Per the germline V gene, CDR1 is MNHEY and CDR2 is SMNVEV (reference sequence). The junction had 5 bases not matched to a gene; V was cut back by 5 bases and J by 0 bases. CDR3 bases: TGTGCCAGCAGTCTCCTGACAGGGGCTAACTATGGCTACACCTTC. It codes for CASSLLTGANYGYTF.

The CDR3 DNA sequence: TGTGCCAGCAGCTTCGGGAGGGAAGGGAACGAGCAGTACTTC. This gives the protein CASSFGREGNEQYF. This chain uses TRBV7-9 with TRBJ2-7; TRBD2 matches at 8 bases. V was clipped by 3 bases and J by 5 bases; unmatched bases: 6. CDR1 and CDR2 (germline): SEHNR, FQNEAQ (reference sequence). The length of the CDR3 is 14 residues. The full variable domain, completed using reference TRBV7-9 and TRBJ2-7, is DTGVSQNPRHKITKRGQNVTFRCDPISEHNRLYWYRQTLGQGPEFLTYFQNEAQLEKSRLLSDRFSAERPKGSFSTLEIQRTEQGDSAMYLCASSFGREGNEQYFGPGTRLTVT.

This chain connects TRBV5-6 to TRBJ1-1; unclear D gene. CDR1 and CDR2 from the germline V gene are SGHDT and YYEEEE. Trimming shortened V by 4 bases and J by 0 bases, and 13 bases separated the two germline ends. CDR3 length: 15 amino acids. DNA of the CDR3: TGTGCCAGCAGCCCGGAGTTCCTCATGAACACTGAAGCTTTCTTT. Translated: CASSPEFLMNTEAFF.

CDR3 in amino acids: CASSLQQGSGNTIYF. CDR3 nucleotides: TGTGCCAGCAGCCTACAACAGGGTTCTGGAAACACCATATATTTT. The chain couples TRBV9 to TRBJ1-3; possibly TRBD1 for D (6 bases). V was shortened by 4 bases and J by 1 base, with 12 bases between the two germline ends. CDR1 and CDR2 from the germline V gene are SGDLS and YYNGEE. CDR3 length: 15 amino acids.

This chain joins TRBV4-1 and TRBJ2-3; 7 positions agree with TRBD1. This CDR3 comprises 16 residues. CDR1 is MGHRA and CDR2 is YSYEKL in the germline V gene. J was trimmed by 0 bases and V by 1 base; bases with no gene match: 4. The CDR3, as DNA: TGCGCCAGCAGCCAAGGGGGCAGGGGGAGCACAGATACGCAGTATTTT. It is translated as CASSQGGRGSTDTQYF.

CDR3 loop: CASSLAGGLGNQPQHF. The CDR3 DNA follows: TGTGCCAGCAGCTTGGCGGGGGGATTAGGCAATCAGCCCCAGCATTTT. This sequence joins TRBV5-6 and TRBJ1-5; the D gene is possibly TRBD1 (5 bases). The CDR3 contains 16 residues. Trimming took 0 bases from V and 2 from J, leaving 12 bases between them. CDR1 and CDR2 from the germline V gene are SGHDT and YYEEEE.

The chain joins TRBV7-3 to TRBJ1-6, with a weak D call TRBD1 (5 bases). From germline, CDR1 is SGHTA and CDR2 FQGTGA. Trimming left V 5 bases short and J 13 bases short, with 18 bases between. This CDR3 comprises 14 residues. CDR3 DNA: TGTGCCAGCAGCCCGCAGGGTTCCGGGAGTCCCCTCCACTTT. This translates into CASSPQGSGSPLHF.

The gene calls are TRBV27 and TRBJ1-6, with TRBD1 matching over 10 bases. Germline V lookup: CDR1 MNHEY, CDR2 SMNVEV (reference sequence). The CDR3 has 14 residues. Unmatched junction bases numbered 6, after V lost 9 bases and J lost 7 bases. The CDR3 loop reads CASWDRGLNSPLHF. As DNA, the CDR3 is TGTGCCAGTTGGGACAGGGGCCTGAATTCACCCCTCCACTTT.

The chain couples TRBV10-3 to TRBJ1-2; D is perhaps TRBD1 (6 bases). CDR3 length: 10 residues. Deletions cut 10 bases from V and 8 bases from J, with 11 bases between. CDR1 is ENHRY and CDR2 is SYGVKD in the germline V gene. The CDR3 DNA sequence: TGTGCCAGCGCAGGGGCAGGCTACACCTTC. Its protein product is CASAGAGYTF.

The V gene is TRBV30, the J gene TRBJ2-3; D is unresolved. Per germline, CDR1 GTSNPN and CDR2 SVGIG (reference sequence). The V and J ends lost 4 bases and 11 bases respectively, with 13 bases between them. The CDR3 is 11 amino acids. CDR3 sequence: CAWIKSEGQYF. CDR3 DNA sequence: TGTGCCTGGATAAAGAGCGAAGGGCAGTATTTT.

The chain combines TRBV7-3 with TRBJ1-2; D possibly corresponds to TRBD1 (5 bases). Trimming took 5 bases from V and 3 from J, leaving 16 bases between them. CDR1 and CDR2 from the germline V gene are SGHTA and FQGTGA. The CDR3 runs 15 residues. The CDR3 is CASSPWGGGDYGYTF. In nucleotides, the CDR3 is TGTGCCAGCAGCCCATGGGGGGGTGGTGACTATGGCTACACCTTC.

The chain recombines TRBV5-1 with TRBJ1-6; D remains unclear. The CDR3 is 16 amino acids. V shed 4 bases and J shed 0 bases, with 11 bases lying between them. Germline V gene data show CDR1 as SGHRS and CDR2 as YFSETQ. The CDR3 bases are TGCGCCAGCAGCCCCATGGGGAGCTCCTATAATTCACCCCTCCACTTT. It translates to CASSPMGSSYNSPLHF.

The rearrangement joins TRBV10-1 to TRBJ1-1; D is ambiguous. Trimming took off 3 bases at V and 11 bases at J, with 16 bases between the two ends. Per the germline V gene, CDR1 is WNHNN and CDR2 is SYGVQD (reference sequence). This CDR3 contains 13 residues. CDR3 nucleotides: TGCGCCAGCAGTGACTTAGGAGCGACCGGGGCTTTCTTT. This sequence encodes CASSDLGATGAFF.

The chain joins TRBV29-1 to TRBJ1-1; the match to TRBD1 covers 8 bases. The J segment lost 0 bases and the V segment lost 4 bases, leaving 4 bases of the junction unmatched. Germline V lookup: CDR1 SQVTM, CDR2 ANQGSEA. This CDR3 has 14 residues. The CDR3 here is CSVGQGTMNTEAFF. CDR3 DNA: TGCAGCGTTGGACAGGGGACGATGAACACTGAAGCTTTCTTT. Full variable domain (rest looked up from reference TRBV29-1 and TRBJ1-1): SAVISQKPSRDICQRGTSLTIQCQVDSQVTMMFWYRQQPGQSLTLIATANQGSEATYESGFVIDKFPISRPNLTFSTLTVSNMSPEDSSIYLCSVGQGTMNTEAFFGQGTRLTVV.

This rearrangement joins TRBV27 to TRBJ1-5; possible D gene TRBD1, 5 bases. This CDR3 comprises 14 residues. V lost 3 bases and J lost 5, with 11 bases in between. CDR1 is MNHEY and CDR2 is SMNVEV in the germline V gene (reference sequence). This chain's CDR3 is CASSFGGGDQPQHF. The CDR3, as DNA: TGTGCCAGCAGTTTTGGAGGAGGGGATCAGCCCCAGCATTTT.

The gene calls are TRBV29-1 and TRBJ2-7, with D maybe TRBD1 (6 bases). The CDR3 extends over 13 amino acids. V lost 5 bases, J lost 1 base, and 12 bases lay in between. Germline CDR1 and CDR2: SQVTM and ANQGSEA. Here the CDR3 DNA reads TGCAGCGTTAGGGTAGGACAGTCCTACGAGCAGTACTTC. It yields the protein CSVRVGQSYEQYF.